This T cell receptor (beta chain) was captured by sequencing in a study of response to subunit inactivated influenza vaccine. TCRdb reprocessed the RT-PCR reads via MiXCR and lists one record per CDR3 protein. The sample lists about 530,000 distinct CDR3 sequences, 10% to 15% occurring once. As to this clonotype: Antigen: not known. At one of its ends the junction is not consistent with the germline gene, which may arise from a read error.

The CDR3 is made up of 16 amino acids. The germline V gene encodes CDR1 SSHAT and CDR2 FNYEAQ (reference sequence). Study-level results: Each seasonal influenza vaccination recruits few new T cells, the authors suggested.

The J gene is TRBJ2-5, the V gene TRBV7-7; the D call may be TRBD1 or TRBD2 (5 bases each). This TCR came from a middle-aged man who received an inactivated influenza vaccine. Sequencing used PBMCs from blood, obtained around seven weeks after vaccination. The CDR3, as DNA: TGTGCTAGCAGCTTAGGTCCGGGGACGCCGCAGGAGACCCAGTACTTC. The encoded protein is CASSLGPGTPQETQYF.